The rows below give T cell receptor beta chains drawn from one sample of a study of blood T cell repertoires in COVID-19. Assay: immunoSEQ multiplex PCR; the TCRdb copy retains only in-frame clones and omits some. The table includes around 160,000 clones, around 80% detected once. Sequenced input: PBMCs or T cells enriched from blood (not recorded which). The receptor set was obtained from a woman aged 60-75 years who had recovered from COVID-19. Both conserved end residues are part of each CDR3. A D gene is named only where the DNA matches it firmly. Only part of the rows carry a size: once, few, many, or a class if the clone is expanded.

clone_size d_call j_call v_call cdr3_nt cdr3_aa
NA TRBD1 TRBJ1-5 TRBV6-5 TGTGCCAGCAACGACAGGGCAGACCAGCCCCAGCATTTT CASNDRADQPQHF
NA TRBD2 TRBJ2-1 TRBV2 TGTGCCAGCAGTCCGACTAGCGGGGGGGCCGATGAGCAGTTCTTC CASSPTSGGADEQFF
NA NA TRBJ2-3 TRBV20-1 TGCAGTGCTAGTAGCCCGAGCACAGATACGCAGTATTTT CSASSPSTDTQYF
few TRBD2 TRBJ2-1 TRBV5-6 TGTGCCAGCAGGATGGATACTAGCGGGAGGGCCGGGGAGCAGTTCTTC CASRMDTSGRAGEQFF
NA NA TRBJ1-4 TRBV10-3 TGTGCCATCGGCGGTAATGAAAAACTGTTTTTT CAIGGNEKLFF
once TRBD1 TRBJ2-3 TRBV7-2 TGTGCCAGCAGCTCGACAGGGGGAGCTACAGATACGCAGTATTTT CASSSTGGATDTQYF
NA NA TRBJ2-5 TRBV27 TGTGCCAGCAGTTCGTTCCGGGACACTCGGGAGACCCAGTACTTC CASSSFRDTRETQYF
once NA TRBJ1-1 TRBV19 TGTGCCAGTATGGGGAGCCGGAGGAACACTGAAGCTTTCTTT CASMGSRRNTEAFF
NA NA TRBJ2-5 TRBV5-1 TGCGCCAGCAGCTGGGCTAGCAGCCAAGAGACCCAGTACTTC CASSWASSQETQYF
NA TRBD2 TRBJ2-5 TRBV4-1 TGCGCCAGCAGCCAAGAGACTAGCGGGGGGCAAGAGACCCAGTACTTC CASSQETSGGQETQYF
few NA TRBJ1-4 TRBV5-4 TGTGCCAGCACCAAGATGACGGGGGCAACTAATGAAAAACTGTTTTTT CASTKMTGATNEKLFF
once TRBD1 TRBJ1-2 TRBV29-1 TGCAGCAGCTCCTCCCAGGGGGCGCGGGAAGGCTACACCTTC CSSSSQGAREGYTF
NA TRBD1 TRBJ1-4 TRBV5-1 TGCGCCAGCAGCCCGGGACAGGGAGGGGAAAAACTGTTTTTT CASSPGQGGEKLFF
NA NA TRBJ1-4 TRBV4-1 TGCGCCAGCAGCCAAGCGGGGGGACGTAATGAAAAACTGTTTTTT CASSQAGGRNEKLFF
NA TRBD2 TRBJ2-5 TRBV9 TGTGCCAGCAGCGTAGGGCCAGCGGGGGAAGAGACCCAGTACTTC CASSVGPAGEETQYF
NA NA TRBJ2-2 TRBV19 TGTGCCAGTAGAACAGGGATCGGGCCCGGGGAGCTGTTTTTT CASRTGIGPGELFF
few TRBD1 TRBJ2-7 TRBV7-8 TGTGCCAGCAGCTCACTCCCAGGGGGAAACGAGCAGTACTTC CASSSLPGGNEQYF
NA NA TRBJ1-4 TRBV2 TGTGCCAGCAGTTATACGACAGGTTCTAATGAAAAACTGTTTTTT CASSYTTGSNEKLFF
NA TRBD1 TRBJ1-1 TRBV5-1 TGCGCCAGCTCCCGCGGGACAGGGGTTTGGAACACTGAAGCTTTCTTT CASSRGTGVWNTEAFF
NA NA TRBJ2-3 TRBV4-1 TGCGCCAGCAGCCCAGGACGGCGGGACGGGAGCACAGATACGCAGTATTTT CASSPGRRDGSTDTQYF
NA NA TRBJ1-1 TRBV28 TGTGCCAGCAGTTTGGGCAGGGCGGACACTGAAGCTTTCTTT CASSLGRADTEAFF
NA NA TRBJ2-1 TRBV27 TGTGCCAGCAGTTTGAGAGGGGGGGCGTGGAATGAGCAGTTCTTC CASSLRGGAWNEQFF
NA TRBD1 TRBJ1-1 TRBV7-9 TGTGCCAGCAGCTTAGATAGAGGGGACAGTATGGCTTTCTTT CASSLDRGDSMAFF
NA NA TRBJ2-7 TRBV27 TGTGCCAGCAGTTTAGGTGCCAGGTTCAAGCAGTACTTC CASSLGARFKQYF
NA NA TRBJ1-1 TRBV5-1 TGCGCCAGCAGCTTGGAAACAACCGGGAGCACTGAAGCTTTCTTT CASSLETTGSTEAFF
once NA TRBJ1-3 TRBV5-1 TGCGCCAGCAGCTTGGGGGACACTACCTCTGGAAACACCATATATTTT CASSLGDTTSGNTIYF